A selection of T cell receptor beta chains follows, all from one sample in a study of T cells after somatic rescue of genetic block. Sequencing used immunoSEQ multiplex PCR; TCRdb keeps in-frame clones, though not all of them. The sample has approximately 70,000 clones, under 95% seen once; the top ten hold around 2.8%. Input material: peripheral blood mononuclear cells (PBMCs). Receptor source: a man younger than 45. Each CDR3 is given with its conserved first and last residue. D genes are given only for firm matches. Only some rows state a clone size, as once, few, many or a class for expanded clones.

size	D	V	J	DNA	CDR3
-	-	TRBV7-9	TRBJ2-1	TGTGCCAGCAGCTTACCGGGACAACGGGACTCCGCAGAGCAGTTCTTC	CASSLPGQRDSAEQFF
-	-	TRBV18	TRBJ2-3	TGTGCCAGCTCACCACCCGCCAGGGTGAGAACAGATACGCAGTATTTT	CASSPPARVRTDTQYF
-	-	TRBV6-1	TRBJ2-2	TGTGCCAGCAGTGAACGACAAGTTGGGCCCGGGGAGCTGTTTTTT	CASSERQVGPGELFF
-	-	TRBV9	TRBJ2-1	TGTGCCAGCAGCGTAGGTGGCGGGGTCCCCCTTTACAATGAGCAGTTCTTC	CASSVGGGVPLYNEQFF
-	-	TRBV7-2	TRBJ1-3	TGTGCCAGCAGCTCGAACTCTGTCCTCTCTGGAAACACCATATATTTT	CASSSNSVLSGNTIYF
-	-	TRBV7-8	TRBJ1-4	TGTGCCAGCAGCCGGGATGGGAATAATGAAAAACTGTTTTTT	CASSRDGNNEKLFF
once	-	TRBV5-1	TRBJ2-5	TGCGCCAGCAGCGACACCCCTCAAGAGACCCAGTACTTC	CASSDTPQETQYF
-	TRBD1	TRBV19	TRBJ2-7	TGTGCCAGTAGTGAAACAGGGGCCGCTACTCACGAGCAGTACTTC	CASSETGAATHEQYF
once	TRBD2	TRBV5-1	TRBJ2-1	TGCGCCAGCAGCCCCGTGGTGGGAGGGGATGAGCAGTTCTTC	CASSPVVGGDEQFF
-	TRBD1	TRBV5-1	TRBJ2-7	TGCGCCAGCAGCTCCCGACAGGGCTCCTACGAGCAGTACTTC	CASSSRQGSYEQYF
once	-	TRBV10-3	TRBJ1-5	TGTGCCATCAGTGAGTCGGAAGGGTCCAATCAGCCCCAGCATTTT	CAISESEGSNQPQHF
-	TRBD1	TRBV5-1	TRBJ2-5	TGCGCCAGCAGCTTGGCCCTAGACAGGGGGGAGACCCAGTACTTC	CASSLALDRGETQYF
once	-	TRBV27	TRBJ2-1	TGTGCCAGCAGTTCCTCCCAGGGAAATGAGCAGTTCTTC	CASSSSQGNEQFF
once	TRBD2	TRBV5-1	TRBJ2-1	TGCGCCAGCAGCTTGGTCGGGAGGGAAAACAATGAGCAGTTCTTC	CASSLVGRENNEQFF
-	-	TRBV28	TRBJ1-3	TGTGCCAGCAGGACCGCCTCAGGGTCCTCTGGAAACACCATATATTTT	CASRTASGSSGNTIYF
-	TRBD1	TRBV27	TRBJ2-7	TGTGCCAGCAGTCACAACAGGGGTTCCTACGAGCAGTACTTC	CASSHNRGSYEQYF
-	-	TRBV4-3	TRBJ2-5	TGCGCCAGCAGCCAAGGCAGAATTATGGGCGGAGGTCACAGCCAAGAGACCCAGTACTTC	CASSQGRIMGGGHSQETQYF
-	-	TRBV28	TRBJ2-1	TGTGCCAGCAGCCTCGACCCCAACAATGAGCAGTTCTTC	CASSLDPNNEQFF
-	TRBD1	TRBV9	TRBJ1-1	TGTGCCAGCAGCGCACACAGGGGGAACACTGAAGCTTTCTTT	CASSAHRGNTEAFF
-	TRBD2	TRBV4-3	TRBJ2-1	TGCGCCAGCAGCCAGGCCTATTCCCCCCCTAGCGGGAGACTGGGAGAGCAGTTCTTC	CASSQAYSPPSGRLGEQFF
-	TRBD2	TRBV7-9	TRBJ2-7	TGTGCCAGCAGCCCACGGGGGGTCCCTTCCGAGCAGTACTTC	CASSPRGVPSEQYF
-	TRBD1	TRBV6-6	TRBJ2-3	TGTGCCAGCAGTCGAGACAGGGCCTATTCAGCAGATACGCAGTATTTT	CASSRDRAYSADTQYF
-	-	TRBV6-5	TRBJ2-5	TGTGCCAGCAGTTACCAGGGTGGGGGTTTGGAGACCCAGTACTTC	CASSYQGGGLETQYF
-	-	TRBV4-1	TRBJ2-7	TGCGCCAGCAGCCCACGGCGACCGGCAGGGGCGACCTACGAGCAGTACTTC	CASSPRRPAGATYEQYF
once	TRBD1	TRBV6-5	TRBJ2-7	TGTGCCAGCACGCCGACAGGGCGGTACGAGCAGTACTTC	CASTPTGRYEQYF
-	TRBD2	TRBV10-3	TRBJ2-5	TGTGCCATCAGCGCCGGGACTAGCGGGAATGTGATCTACCAAGAGACCCAGTACTTC	CAISAGTSGNVIYQETQYF
-	TRBD1	TRBV11-2	TRBJ1-1	TGTGCCAGCAGCCTACTAGGGGGGACAGGGAGTGACACTGAAGCTTTCTTT	CASSLLGGTGSDTEAFF
-	TRBD1	TRBV28	TRBJ2-2	TGTGCCAGCAGTTTTAGATTGGGACAGGGAGGAACCGGGGAGCTGTTTTTT	CASSFRLGQGGTGELFF
-	TRBD1	TRBV2	TRBJ2-7	TGTGCCAGCAGCACTGGGACAGGGGGTTACGAGCAGTACTTC	CASSTGTGGYEQYF
-	TRBD1	TRBV11-2	TRBJ2-3	TGTGCCAGCAGCACGCGGACAGGGGAGGGTGCAGATACGCAGTATTTT	CASSTRTGEGADTQYF
few	-	TRBV2	TRBJ1-2	TGTGCCAGCAGGTCGTCAGGGGCGGACTATGGCTACACCTTC	CASRSSGADYGYTF
-	-	TRBV12-1	TRBJ2-2	TGTGCCAGCGCGCCCGCGAACACCGGGGAGCTGTTTTTT	CASAPANTGELFF
-	TRBD2	TRBV4-2	TRBJ2-1	TGTGCCAGCAGCCAGTTCCAAGGACTAGCACACAATGAGCAGTTCTTC	CASSQFQGLAHNEQFF
-	TRBD2	TRBV7-8	TRBJ2-1	TGTGCCAGCAGCGGGGGACTAGCGGGAGGACTCGGTGAGCAGTTCTTC	CASSGGLAGGLGEQFF
-	-	TRBV7-6	TRBJ2-2	TGTGCCAGCAGCTTGCCCGGGGAGCTGTTTTTT	CASSLPGELFF
-	-	TRBV11-2	TRBJ2-7	TGTGCCAGCAGTTTACCGGGACTGTGGTCCTACGAGCAGTACTTC	CASSLPGLWSYEQYF
-	TRBD2	TRBV23-1	TRBJ2-5	TGCGCCAGCAGTCAACCTTCAGGGCCTAGCGACGGGGGGGAAGAGACCCAGTACTTC	CASSQPSGPSDGGEETQYF